Below are 9 T cell receptor beta chains sequenced from a single sample in a study of shared clonotypes between healthy human individuals. This table comes from immunoSEQ multiplex PCR, and its TCRdb copy is limited to in-frame clones, with some not included. The sample consists of more than 400,000 clones, 70% to 80% of them appearing once. The source material was PBMCs. The receptor source for this set is a woman between 40 and 55 years old in good health. Some clones in this sample may be carry-over from other donors' samples.

V and J are TRBV28 and TRBJ2-1; D may be TRBD1 (5 bases). Germline values: CDR1 MDHEN, CDR2 SYDVKM. The CDR3 consists of 14 residues. V was pared by 5 bases and J by 2 bases, with 10 bases between. Here the CDR3 reads CASSEWGPYNEQFF. The CDR3 DNA is TGTGCCAGCAGTGAATGGGGCCCCTACAATGAGCAGTTCTTC.

The chain joins TRBV28 to TRBJ2-7; D not resolved. CDR1 is MDHEN, CDR2 SYDVKM, per germline. V was shortened by 5 bases and J by 4 bases, with 15 bases between the two germline ends. This CDR3 is built from 14 residues. The chain's CDR3 is CASSRTHSSYEQYF. For the CDR3, the DNA is TGTGCCAGCAGTCGTACCCACAGTAGTTACGAGCAGTACTTC.

V gene TRBV7-9 combines with J gene TRBJ2-7; weak D call: TRBD1 (5 bases). This CDR3 has 15 amino acids. CDR1 is SEHNR and CDR2 is FQNEAQ in the germline V gene (reference sequence). Trimming stripped 2 bases from V and 2 bases from J, with 13 bases between. CDR3 in DNA: TGTGCCAGCAGCTTACAGGGCCAGGGCACCTACGAGCAGTACTTC. Translated, it gives CASSLQGQGTYEQYF.

The rearrangement links TRBV19 to TRBJ1-4; D is uncertain. Per the germline V gene, CDR1 is LNHDA and CDR2 is SQIVND (reference sequence). V lost 3 bases to trimming and J lost 4 bases, with 12 bases between them. The CDR3 loop spans 15 amino acids. The CDR3 loop reads CASSMNLIDNEKLFF. DNA of the CDR3: TGTGCCAGTAGTATGAACTTGATCGATAATGAAAAACTGTTTTTT. Full variable domain (outside the CDR3, taken from reference TRBV19 and TRBJ1-4): DGGITQSPKYLFRKEGQNVTLSCEQNLNHDAMYWYRQDPGQGLRLIYYSQIVNDFQKGDIAEGYSVSREKKESFPLTVTSAQKNPTAFYLCASSMNLIDNEKLFFGSGTQLSVL.

This chain links TRBV7-9 with TRBJ2-7, with a possible D match to TRBD1 (6 bases). V was trimmed by 1 base and J by 5 bases, leaving 15 bases between them. The CDR3 spans 15 residues. Germline V gene data show CDR1 as SEHNR and CDR2 as FQNEAQ (reference sequence). The CDR3 nucleotides are TGTGCCAGCAGCTTAGGAGGGCCCAGGGGCCACGAGCAGTACTTC. It is translated as CASSLGGPRGHEQYF.

The chain combines TRBV6-6 with TRBJ2-1, with 12 bases matching TRBD2. The CDR3 spans 15 residues. Germline V CDR1 and CDR2: MNHNY, SVGAGI (reference sequence). The J segment lost 3 bases and the V segment lost 7 bases, leaving 4 bases of the junction unmatched. The CDR3 region has the DNA TGTGCCAGCATACGACTAGCGGGAGACTACAATGAGCAGTTCTTC. It yields the protein CASIRLAGDYNEQFF.

The chain uses TRBV28 and TRBJ2-1, with D hard to call. Germline-derived CDR1 and CDR2 are MDHEN and SYDVKM. V lost 7 bases to trimming and J lost 3 bases, with 4 bases between them. This CDR3 contains 11 residues. CDR3 sequence: CASNVYNEQFF. Written as DNA, the CDR3 is TGTGCCAGCAACGTCTACAATGAGCAGTTCTTC.

The rearrangement links TRBV2 to TRBJ1-4; no clear D. Trimming took off 4 bases at V and 6 bases at J, with 6 bases between the two ends. CDR3 length equals 12 residues. CDR1 SNHLY and CDR2 FYNNEI come from the germline V gene. The CDR3 bases are TGTGCCAGCAGTGTAATCGATGAAAAACTGTTTTTT. Translating gives CASSVIDEKLFF.

On this clone: This CDR3 is also generated by other DNA sequences in the sample. This sequence joins TRBV28 and TRBJ1-1; D remains ambiguous. Per germline, CDR1 MDHEN and CDR2 SYDVKM. The CDR3 totals 11 residues. V was pared by 3 bases and J by 6 bases, with 5 bases between. The CDR3 region has the DNA TGTGCCAGCAGTTTGAGGTCTGAAGCTTTCTTT. Protein sequence: CASSLRSEAFF.